The 26 T cell receptor beta chains below all came from one sample that was sequenced in a study of somatic mutations in cytotoxic T cells in rheumatoid arthritis. The method was immunoSEQ multiplex PCR; TCRdb's version includes in-frame clones alone and lacks a portion of them. The table lists some 2,500 clones, 82% of them singletons. The sample consisted of CD8+ T cells sorted from blood. These receptor sequences come from a man aged 55 to 69 with rheumatoid arthritis.

Turning to this clone: A read error is likely here: a far larger clone is one base away. Within the sample, other DNA sequences also encode this same CDR3. The chain joins TRBV5-8 to TRBJ1-5, with D tentatively TRBD1 (5 bases). V dropped 4 bases and J dropped 4 bases, with 15 bases sitting between them. This CDR3 contains 15 residues. Germline CDR1 SGHTS, CDR2 YDEGEE. The CDR3 nucleotides read TGTGCCAGCAGCCAAGTATTGGCAGGGAATCAGCCCCAGCATTTT. It is translated as CASSQVLAGNQPQHF. Complete variable domain (other parts from reference TRBV5-8 and TRBJ1-5): EAGVTQSPTHLIKTRGQQATLRCSPISGHTSVYWYQQALGLGLQFLLWYDEGEERNRGNFPPRFSGRQFPNYSSELNVNALELEDSALYLCASSQVLAGNQPQHFGDGTRLSIL.

J is TRBJ2-5 and V is TRBV29-1; D remains unclear. The length of the CDR3 is 13 residues. Trimming took 4 bases from V and 5 from J, leaving 14 bases between them. CDR1 is SQVTM, CDR2 ANQGSEA, per germline. The CDR3 DNA reads as TGCAGCGTTGCCGACATGAGCTGGGAGACCCAGTACTTC. Protein: CSVADMSWETQYF.

This clone was detected only a few times. The chain is built from TRBV19 and TRBJ1-3; D call uncertain. Trimming took off 6 bases at V and 1 base at J, with 4 bases between the two ends. The CDR3 is 12 amino acids. Germline loops: CDR1 LNHDA, CDR2 SQIVND (reference sequence). CDR3 loop: CASSPSGNTIYF. For the CDR3, the DNA is TGTGCCAGTAGCCCTTCTGGAAACACCATATATTTT. The full variable domain, completed using reference TRBV19 and TRBJ1-3, is DGGITQSPKYLFRKEGQNVTLSCEQNLNHDAMYWYRQDPGQGLRLIYYSQIVNDFQKGDIAEGYSVSREKKESFPLTVTSAQKNPTAFYLCASSPSGNTIYFGEGSWLTVV.

The V call is TRBV29-1, the J call TRBJ2-7; 10 bases are shared with TRBD2. The CDR3 totals 15 residues. The V and J ends lost 3 bases and 4 bases, in that order; junction bases with no gene match: 9. Germline values: CDR1 SQVTM, CDR2 ANQGSEA. The CDR3 region has the DNA TGCAGCGTTGAGGCCGCCGGGACTAGCGTATACGAGCAGTACTTC. Translating it yields CSVEAAGTSVYEQYF.

The chain is built from TRBV7-6 and TRBJ2-7, with 12 bases matching TRBD1. The CDR3 totals 14 residues. Trimming took 4 bases from V and 9 from J; bases not matched to a gene: 7. Germline CDR1 SGHVS, CDR2 FNYEAQ. CDR3 protein: CASSWDPGQGAQYF. For the CDR3, the DNA is TGTGCCAGCAGCTGGGATCCGGGACAGGGGGCGCAGTACTTC.

V gene TRBV9 combines with J gene TRBJ2-1; 7 bases fit TRBD2. The CDR3 length is 14 residues. Germline CDR1 is SGDLS and CDR2 is YYNGEE. J gave up 7 bases and V 0 bases, and 4 bases lay outside the gene matches. CDR3 DNA: TGTGCCAGCAGCGTAGGCGGGGGTCATAATGAGCAGTTCTTC. It is translated as CASSVGGGHNEQFF.

This clone occurred once. Distinct nucleotide sequences in the sample also encode this CDR3. V is TRBV9 and J is TRBJ1-2; TRBD1 matches at 8 bases. The CDR3 length is 14 residues. Trimming took 1 base from V and 4 from J; bases not matched to a gene: 3. Germline loops: CDR1 SGDLS, CDR2 YYNGEE. This chain's CDR3 is CASSVSDRGYGYTF. CDR3 in DNA: TGTGCCAGCAGCGTAAGCGACAGGGGCTATGGCTACACCTTC.

This sequence joins TRBV6-5 and TRBJ2-2; tentatively, D is TRBD1 (5 bases). The CDR3 sequence is 15 residues long. V was clipped by 0 bases and J by 1 base, with 6 bases between them. The germline V gene encodes CDR1 MNHEY and CDR2 SVGAGI. CDR3 nucleotides: TGTGCCAGCAGTTACTCGACAGTGAACACCGGGGAGCTGTTTTTT. Translating gives CASSYSTVNTGELFF.

This clone was seen just once. The chain recombines TRBV5-4 with TRBJ2-4; 7 bases align to TRBD1. The germline V gene has CDR1 SGHNT and CDR2 YYREEE (reference sequence). The junction had 13 bases not matched to a gene; V was cut back by 7 bases and J by 6 bases. This CDR3 has 15 residues. The CDR3 sequence: CASGLMGQSANIQYF. In nucleotides, the CDR3 is TGTGCCAGCGGCCTGATGGGACAGTCGGCAAACATTCAGTACTTC.

The chain combines TRBV6-5 with TRBJ1-1; possible D gene TRBD1, 5 bases. The CDR3 consists of 15 residues. Germline V gene sequence: CDR1 MNHEY, CDR2 SVGAGI. V lost 7 bases, J lost 4 bases, and 19 bases lay in between. The CDR3 spells CASMRYRQGFTEAFF. Here the CDR3 DNA reads TGTGCCAGCATGAGATATCGGCAGGGATTCACTGAAGCTTTCTTT.

The V and J genes are TRBV6-5 and TRBJ2-7; TRBD2 matches at 8 bases. Germline values: CDR1 MNHEY, CDR2 SVGAGI. V gave up 5 bases and J gave up 7 bases; unmatched junction bases: 10. The CDR3 is 14 amino acids. CDR3: CASSTERGSGEQYF. The CDR3 DNA is TGTGCCAGCAGTACCGAGCGGGGGTCGGGAGAGCAGTACTTC.

The V call is TRBV7-8, the J call TRBJ2-1, with a tentative D call TRBD2 (5 bases). Trimming shortened V by 4 bases and J by 1 base, and 17 bases separated the two germline ends. Germline V gene lookup returns CDR1 SGHVS and CDR2 FQNEAQ. The CDR3 sequence is 17 residues long. The CDR3: CASSYPYGLGSYNEQFF. CDR3 coding DNA: TGTGCCAGCAGCTACCCGTACGGACTCGGGTCCTACAATGAGCAGTTCTTC.

Note on this clone: The identical CDR3 is also encoded by other nucleotide sequences in the sample. The gene calls are TRBV6-5 and TRBJ2-7; no firm D call. The ends were cut back, 6 bases at V and 3 bases at J, with 12 bases in the middle. This CDR3 spans 13 amino acids. Germline-derived CDR1 and CDR2 are MNHEY and SVGAGI. CDR3 protein: CASSPSVSYEQYF. CDR3 nucleotides: TGTGCCAGCAGCCCATCCGTGAGCTACGAGCAGTACTTC.

The chain carries TRBV19 and TRBJ2-3, with 10 bases fitting TRBD2. The CDR3 runs to 15 residues. The trim removed 3 bases at V and 5 bases at J, leaving 5 bases unmatched. Germline V lookup: CDR1 LNHDA, CDR2 SQIVND (reference sequence). The CDR3 reads CASSMSGGEKDTQYF. The DNA of the CDR3 is TGTGCCAGTAGTATGAGCGGGGGGGAAAAAGATACGCAGTATTTT.

The chain joins TRBV19 to TRBJ2-3; 10 bases line up with TRBD2. With 7 bases clipped from V and 3 bases from J, the junction kept 7 bases outside the gene matches. CDR1 is LNHDA, CDR2 SQIVND, per germline (reference sequence). The CDR3 is 15 amino acids. Here the CDR3 reads CASIPGTSETDTQYF. CDR3 sequence (DNA): TGTGCCAGTATTCCCGGGACTAGCGAGACAGATACGCAGTATTTT.

This clone was counted a few times. This CDR3 is CASRGIAGGDQETQYF. The CDR3 DNA is TGTGCCAGCAGGGGGATAGCGGGGGGAGACCAAGAGACCCAGTACTTC. The rearrangement links TRBV7-9 to TRBJ2-5, with 10 bases fitting TRBD2. With 6 bases clipped from V and 0 bases from J, the junction kept 7 bases outside the gene matches. The germline V gene encodes CDR1 SEHNR and CDR2 FQNEAQ (reference sequence). The CDR3 is made up of 16 amino acids. The variable domain in full, with the rest retrieved from reference TRBV7-9 and TRBJ2-5, is DTGVSQNPRHKITKRGQNVTFRCDPISEHNRLYWYRQTLGQGPEFLTYFQNEAQLEKSRLLSDRFSAERPKGSFSTLEIQRTEQGDSAMYLCASRGIAGGDQETQYFGPGTRLLVL.

The CDR3 loop reads CASSLTGSSYNSPLHF. The CDR3 bases are TGCGCCAGCAGCCTCACGGGGAGCTCCTATAATTCACCCCTCCACTTT. The chain combines TRBV5-1 with TRBJ1-6; D gene ambiguous. With 4 bases removed from V and 0 bases from J, the gap between germline ends came to 11 bases. The CDR3 covers 16 residues. Germline V gives CDR1 SGHRS, CDR2 YFSETQ.

The rearrangement joins TRBV5-5 to TRBJ2-7; D is unclear. The germline V and J ends were trimmed by 0 bases and 3 bases, with 4 bases remaining between them. The germline V gene encodes CDR1 SGHKS and CDR2 YYEKEE (reference sequence). The CDR3 sequence is 12 residues long. CDR3 nucleotides: TGTGCCAGCAGCTTGGCCAGCTACGAGCAGTACTTC. Protein product: CASSLASYEQYF.

CDR3 protein: CSVWDRDRGNEQFF. As DNA, the CDR3 is TGCAGCGTTTGGGACCGGGACAGGGGCAATGAGCAGTTCTTC. This chain uses TRBV29-1 with TRBJ2-1; 10 bases are shared with TRBD1. The length of the CDR3 is 14 residues. Trimming cost V 5 bases and J 6 bases; bases outside gene matches: 7. Germline-derived CDR1 and CDR2 are SQVTM and ANQGSEA.

Comments on this clone: The sample carries other DNA sequences with the same CDR3. The gene calls are TRBV5-1 and TRBJ2-7, with D tentatively TRBD2 (6 bases). V shed 5 bases and J shed 0 bases, with 12 bases lying between them. This CDR3 contains 14 residues. In germline, CDR1 is SGHRS, CDR2 YFSETQ. CDR3 DNA: TGCGCCAGCAGGTCCGGGGGAGACTCCTACGAGCAGTACTTC. It translates to CASRSGGDSYEQYF. Full variable domain (rest looked up from reference TRBV5-1 and TRBJ2-7): KAGVTQTPRYLIKTRGQQVTLSCSPISGHRSVSWYQQTPGQGLQFLFEYFSETQRNKGNFPGRFSGRQFSNSRSEMNVSTLELGDSALYLCASRSGGDSYEQYFGPGTRLTVT.

The chain couples TRBV7-5 to TRBJ1-2; the DNA was not used to check the table's D call, TRBD1. TRBV7-5 is a pseudogene segment. The CDR3 contains 18 residues. The CDR3 DNA is TGTGCCAGAAGCTTAGTACTGGGTTGCAGGGTTTTAATCTATGGCTACACCTTC. Translation: CARSLVLGCRVLIYGYTF.

The chain has TRBV4-2 and TRBJ1-3; 8 bases match TRBD1. The CDR3 contains 16 residues. Germline V gene data show CDR1 as LGHNA and CDR2 as YNFKEQ. The junction had 3 bases not matched to a gene; V was cut back by 0 bases and J by 2 bases. The CDR3 region has the DNA TGTGCCAGCAGCCAAGAAGGACAGGGCCCTGGAAACACCATATATTTT. Amino acid sequence: CASSQEGQGPGNTIYF.

This chain connects TRBV2 to TRBJ2-7; weak D call: TRBD2 (5 bases). In germline, CDR1 is SNHLY, CDR2 FYNNEI. Trimming cost V 8 bases and J 0 bases, with 11 bases left between them. CDR3 size: 13 residues. The CDR3 coding sequence is TGTGCCAGCGAGAACGGGGACTCCTACGAGCAGTACTTC. This gives the protein CASENGDSYEQYF. Filled out from reference TRBV2 and TRBJ2-7, the complete variable domain reads EPEVTQTPSHQVTQMGQEVILRCVPISNHLYFYWYRQILGQKVEFLVSFYNNEISEKSEIFDDQFSVERPDGSNFTLKIRSTKLEDSAMYFCASENGDSYEQYFGPGTRLTVT.

V usage is TRBV30 and J usage is TRBJ2-1, with 7 positions matching TRBD1. V lost 1 base to trimming and J lost 5 bases; unmatched junction nucleotides: 11. CDR3 size: 16 residues. Germline CDR1 and CDR2: GTSNPN and SVGIG (reference sequence). DNA for the CDR3: TGTGCCTGGAGTGGGTGGCGGCAGGGGGAGAACAATGAGCAGTTCTTC. This encodes CAWSGWRQGENNEQFF.

The rearrangement uses TRBV5-5 and TRBJ1-2; no definite D call. This CDR3 has 18 residues. Germline CDR1 SGHKS, CDR2 YYEKEE (reference sequence). Trimming took off 4 bases at V and 0 bases at J, with 22 bases between the two ends. This CDR3 is CASSPFVVGETTNYGYTF. In DNA form, the CDR3 reads TGTGCCAGCAGCCCGTTTGTGGTGGGCGAAACCACTAACTATGGCTACACCTTC.

V is TRBV30 and J is TRBJ2-7, with 9 nucleotides matching TRBD1. CDR3 size: 14 residues. After removal of 4 bases from V and 3 bases from J, the junction contained 7 bases not matched to a gene. The germline V gene has CDR1 GTSNPN and CDR2 SVGIG (reference sequence). The CDR3 sequence is CAWTLTTGGYEQYF. The CDR3 DNA sequence: TGTGCCTGGACCTTGACGACAGGGGGCTACGAGCAGTACTTC.